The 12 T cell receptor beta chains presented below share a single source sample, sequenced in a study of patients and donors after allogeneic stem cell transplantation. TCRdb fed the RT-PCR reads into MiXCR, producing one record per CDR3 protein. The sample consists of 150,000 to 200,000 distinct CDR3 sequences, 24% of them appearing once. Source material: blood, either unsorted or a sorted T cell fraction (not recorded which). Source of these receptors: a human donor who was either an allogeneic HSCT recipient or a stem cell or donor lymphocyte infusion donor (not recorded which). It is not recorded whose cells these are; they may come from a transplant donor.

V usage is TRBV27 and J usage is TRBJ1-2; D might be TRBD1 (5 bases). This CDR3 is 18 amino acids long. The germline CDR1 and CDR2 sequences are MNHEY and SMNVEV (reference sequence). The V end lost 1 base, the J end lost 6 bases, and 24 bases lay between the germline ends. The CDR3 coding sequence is TGTGCCAGCAGTTTATATGGCCGGGACCCAGTCCCGCTTCATGGCTACACCTTC. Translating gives CASSLYGRDPVPLHGYTF.

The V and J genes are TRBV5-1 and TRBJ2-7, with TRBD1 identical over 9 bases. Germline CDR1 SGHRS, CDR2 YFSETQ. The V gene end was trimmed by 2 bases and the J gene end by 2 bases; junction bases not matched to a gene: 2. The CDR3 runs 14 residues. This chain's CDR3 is CASSLQGAPYEQYF. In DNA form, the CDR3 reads TGCGCCAGCAGCTTACAGGGGGCCCCCTACGAGCAGTACTTC. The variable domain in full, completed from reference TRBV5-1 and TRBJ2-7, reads KAGVTQTPRYLIKTRGQQVTLSCSPISGHRSVSWYQQTPGQGLQFLFEYFSETQRNKGNFPGRFSGRQFSNSRSEMNVSTLELGDSALYLCASSLQGAPYEQYFGPGTRLTVT.

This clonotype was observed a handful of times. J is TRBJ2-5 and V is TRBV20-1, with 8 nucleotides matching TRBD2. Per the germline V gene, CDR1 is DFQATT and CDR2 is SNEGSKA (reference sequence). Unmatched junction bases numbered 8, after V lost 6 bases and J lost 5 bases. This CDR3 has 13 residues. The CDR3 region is CSASGRVSETQYF. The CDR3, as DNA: TGCAGTGCAAGCGGGAGAGTCAGCGAGACCCAGTACTTC.

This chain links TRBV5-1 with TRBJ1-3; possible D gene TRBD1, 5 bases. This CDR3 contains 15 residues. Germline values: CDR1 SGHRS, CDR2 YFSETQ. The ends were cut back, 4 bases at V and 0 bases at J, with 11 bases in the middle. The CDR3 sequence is CASSETVYSGNTIYF. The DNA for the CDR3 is TGCGCCAGCAGCGAGACAGTTTACTCTGGAAACACCATATATTTT.

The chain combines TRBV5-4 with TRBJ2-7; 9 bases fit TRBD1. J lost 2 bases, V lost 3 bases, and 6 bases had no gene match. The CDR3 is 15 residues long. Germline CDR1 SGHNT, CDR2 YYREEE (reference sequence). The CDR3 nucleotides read TGTGCCAGCAGCTGGGGACAGGGCCTGACCTACGAGCAGTACTTC. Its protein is CASSWGQGLTYEQYF.

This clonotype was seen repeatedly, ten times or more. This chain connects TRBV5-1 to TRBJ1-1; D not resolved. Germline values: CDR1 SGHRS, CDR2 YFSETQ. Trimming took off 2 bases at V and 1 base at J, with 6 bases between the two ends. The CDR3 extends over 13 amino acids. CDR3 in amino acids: CASSFGPNTEAFF. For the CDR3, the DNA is TGCGCCAGCAGCTTTGGCCCGAACACTGAAGCTTTCTTT. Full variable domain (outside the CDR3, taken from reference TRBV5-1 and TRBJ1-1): KAGVTQTPRYLIKTRGQQVTLSCSPISGHRSVSWYQQTPGQGLQFLFEYFSETQRNKGNFPGRFSGRQFSNSRSEMNVSTLELGDSALYLCASSFGPNTEAFFGQGTRLTVV.

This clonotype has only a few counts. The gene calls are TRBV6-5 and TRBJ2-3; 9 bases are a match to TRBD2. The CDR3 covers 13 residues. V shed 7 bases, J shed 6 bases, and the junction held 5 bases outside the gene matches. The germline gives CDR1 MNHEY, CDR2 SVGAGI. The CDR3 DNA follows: TGTGCCAGCATTAAAGCGGGAGGTGATACGCAGTATTTT. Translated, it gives CASIKAGGDTQYF.

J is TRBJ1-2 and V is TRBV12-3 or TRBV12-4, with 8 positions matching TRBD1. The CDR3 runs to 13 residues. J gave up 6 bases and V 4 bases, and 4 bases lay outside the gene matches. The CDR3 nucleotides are TGTGCCAGCAGTTCGGACAGGGAGGATGGCTACACCTTC. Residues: CASSSDREDGYTF.

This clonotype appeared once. For the CDR3, the DNA is TGCGCCAGCAGCCACCGATACACCGGGGAGCTGTTTTTT. Protein sequence: CASSHRYTGELFF. The chain couples TRBV5-1 to TRBJ2-2; no clear D gene. CDR1 SGHRS and CDR2 YFSETQ come from the germline V gene. The CDR3 has 13 residues. The V end lost 4 bases, the J end lost 3 bases, and 7 bases lay between the germline ends. Filled out from reference TRBV5-1 and TRBJ2-2, the complete variable domain reads KAGVTQTPRYLIKTRGQQVTLSCSPISGHRSVSWYQQTPGQGLQFLFEYFSETQRNKGNFPGRFSGRQFSNSRSEMNVSTLELGDSALYLCASSHRYTGELFFGEGSRLTVL.

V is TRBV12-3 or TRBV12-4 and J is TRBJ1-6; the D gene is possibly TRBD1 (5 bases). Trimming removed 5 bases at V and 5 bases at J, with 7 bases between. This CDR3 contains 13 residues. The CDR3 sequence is CASSQTDNSPLHF. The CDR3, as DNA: TGTGCCAGCAGTCAGACAGATAATTCACCCCTCCACTTT.

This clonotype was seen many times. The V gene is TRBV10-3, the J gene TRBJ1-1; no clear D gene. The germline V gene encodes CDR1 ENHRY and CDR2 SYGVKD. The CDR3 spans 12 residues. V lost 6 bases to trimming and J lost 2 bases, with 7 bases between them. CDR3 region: CAIRDGNTEAFF. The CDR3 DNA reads TGTGCCATCAGGGACGGTAACACTGAAGCTTTCTTT.

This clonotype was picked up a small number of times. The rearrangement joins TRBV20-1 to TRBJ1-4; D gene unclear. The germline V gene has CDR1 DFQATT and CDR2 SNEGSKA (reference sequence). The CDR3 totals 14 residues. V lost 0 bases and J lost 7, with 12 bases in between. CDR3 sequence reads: CSARDPGEGEKLFF. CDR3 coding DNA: TGCAGTGCTAGAGATCCTGGGGAGGGTGAAAAACTGTTTTTT.